A single sample is the source of the 25 T cell receptor beta chains below, sequenced in a study of T cell repertoires in cytomegalovirus infection. TCRdb recomputed calls from the reads with MiXCR, one row per CDR3 protein. The sample lists about 440,000 distinct CDR3 sequences, around 32% occurring once. The sample taken for sequencing was PBMCs. These TCRs come from a human donor in good health (CMV status not recorded). Some clones in this sample may be carry-over from other donors' samples.

Points on this clonotype: Possible read error: a much larger clone is one base away. The chain couples TRBV7-8 to TRBJ1-1; D is unclear. This CDR3 has 15 residues. CDR1 and CDR2 from the germline V gene are SGHVS and FQNEAQ. CDR3 residues: CASSLAGGENTEAIF. CDR3 sequence (DNA): TGTGCCAGCAGCTTAGCGGGCGGGGAGAACACTGAAGCTATCTTT.

The table lists this clonotype with a few counts. The rearrangement uses TRBV7-2 and TRBJ2-3; 13 nucleotides line up with TRBD2. V trimming: 5 bases; J trimming: 1 base; junction bases outside the gene matches: 15. This CDR3 region has 20 residues. Germline V gene data show CDR1 as SGHTA and CDR2 as FQGNSA. The chain's CDR3 is CASSPRPPTSGGRGTDTQYF. CDR3 sequence (DNA): TGTGCCAGCAGCCCTAGGCCGCCGACTAGCGGGGGGAGGGGCACAGATACGCAGTATTTT.

This clonotype came up many times. The rearrangement uses TRBV28 and TRBJ2-5; D gene ambiguous. CDR1 is MDHEN and CDR2 is SYDVKM in the germline V gene. The CDR3 extends over 12 amino acids. The DNA for the CDR3 is TGTGCTACGGCACAGTCCCAAGAGACCCAGTACTTC. This sequence encodes CATAQSQETQYF.

This clonotype was recorded at least ten times. The chain uses TRBV12-3 or TRBV12-4 and TRBJ2-4, with D uncertain. This CDR3 has 14 residues. V lost 3 bases to trimming and J lost 1 base, with 7 bases between them. The CDR3 region is CASSFTLAKNIQYF. In DNA form, the CDR3 reads TGTGCCAGCAGTTTCACCCTTGCCAAAAACATTCAGTACTTC.

As for this clonotype: Possible read error: a much larger clone is one base away. This chain joins TRBV20-1 and TRBJ2-1; the match to TRBD2 covers 10 bases. CDR3 size: 15 residues. The germline V gene has CDR1 DFQATT and CDR2 SNEGSKA (reference sequence). Here the CDR3 reads CSATRTSGRYNVQFF. CDR3 bases: TGCAGTGCTACCAGGACTAGCGGAAGGTACAATGTGCAGTTCTTC.

Note on this clonotype: A clone one base away is much larger, so this may be a read error. The V gene is TRBV19, the J gene TRBJ2-2; D gene unclear. CDR3 length equals 15 residues. Trimming removed 10 bases at V and 6 bases at J, with 21 bases between. The germline gives CDR1 LNHDA, CDR2 SQIVND (reference sequence). CDR3 nucleotides: TGTGCCATTATGGAGTCCTGGAGACAAGCCGGGGAGCTGTTTTTT. It is translated as CAIMESWRQAGELFF.

Remarks on this clonotype: A much larger clone sits a single nucleotide away, making a read error possible. The rearrangement links TRBV7-6 to TRBJ1-1; the D gene is possibly TRBD1 (5 bases). V lost 5 bases, J lost 3 bases, and 19 bases lay in between. Germline V CDR1 and CDR2: SGHVS, FNYEAQ. CDR3 length: 16 residues. Written as DNA, the CDR3 is TGTGCCAGCAGCGGTTTACCGACGGGACGACACACTGAAGCTTTCTTT. This encodes CASSGLPTGRHTEAFF.

This clonotype has more than one count but fewer than ten. The chain carries TRBV6-5 and TRBJ2-1; 9 nucleotides align to TRBD1. Germline CDR1 and CDR2: MNHEY and SVGAGI. With V trimmed by 6 bases and J by 7 bases, 10 bases remained unmatched. The CDR3 totals 15 residues. CDR3 region: CASRGRDRVINEQFF. In nucleotides, the CDR3 is TGTGCCAGCAGGGGTCGGGACAGGGTTATTAATGAGCAGTTCTTC.

This chain connects TRBV18 to TRBJ2-7; 10 bases agree with TRBD1. Unmatched junction bases numbered 9, after V lost 8 bases and J lost 5 bases. In germline, CDR1 is KGHSH, CDR2 LQKENI. The CDR3 totals 14 residues. In nucleotides, the CDR3 is TGTGCCAGCGCAAGACAGGGGGCCGAGGACGAGCAGTACTTC. Encoded protein: CASARQGAEDEQYF.

This clonotype has at least ten counts. The chain couples TRBV7-2 to TRBJ2-7; 10 bases are a match to TRBD2. Losses at the gene ends were 7 bases for V and 4 bases for J; bases not matched to a gene: 10. The CDR3 runs 15 residues. Germline V gives CDR1 SGHTA, CDR2 FQGNSA. The CDR3 sequence is CASTRGASGGYEQYF. As DNA, the CDR3 is TGTGCCAGCACCAGAGGGGCTAGCGGGGGATACGAGCAGTACTTC. Based on the CDR3 plus reference TRBV7-2 and TRBJ2-7, the full variable domain is GAGVSQSPSNKVTEKGKDVELRCDPISGHTALYWYRQSLGQGLEFLIYFQGNSAPDKSGLPSDRFSAERTGGSVSTLTIQRTQQEDSAVYLCASTRGASGGYEQYFGPGTRLTVT.

The gene calls are TRBV19 and TRBJ1-5, with unresolved D. Per germline, CDR1 LNHDA and CDR2 SQIVND (reference sequence). The V and J ends lost 3 bases and 0 bases respectively, with 15 bases between them. The CDR3 sequence is 17 residues long. The CDR3 DNA reads as TGTGCCAGTAGTATGAAAAGGGCGGCATATAGCAATCAGCCCCAGCATTTT. Translated: CASSMKRAAYSNQPQHF.

CDR3 bases: TGTGCCAGCAGCCCTCACGACGGCGGGGAAGGGGCAATGCAGCAGTTCTTC. It yields the protein CASSPHDGGEGAMQQFF. V usage is TRBV14 and J usage is TRBJ2-1; a weak D match, TRBD2 (6 bases). The CDR3 runs 17 residues. Germline CDR1 and CDR2: SGHDN and FVKESK. V shed 4 bases and J shed 11 bases, with 27 bases lying between them.

This clonotype was seen a handful of times. The gene calls are TRBV4-1 and TRBJ1-1; D is possibly TRBD1 (5 bases). The CDR3 has 14 residues. Trimming cost V 4 bases and J 5 bases, with 14 bases left between them. From germline, CDR1 is MGHRA and CDR2 YSYEKL. The CDR3 DNA follows: TGCGCCAGCAGCCCTCGACAGTCAAATACTGAAGCTTTCTTT. Its translation is CASSPRQSNTEAFF.

In its sample, this clonotype was seen many times. The gene calls are TRBV11-1 and TRBJ2-5, with TRBD1 matching over 8 bases. The V segment lost 5 bases and the J segment 5 bases; nucleotides outside the gene matches: 10. From germline, CDR1 is SGHAT and CDR2 FQDESV (reference sequence). There are 15 residues in the CDR3. The CDR3 sequence is CASSPTTGEKETQYF. The CDR3 DNA follows: TGTGCCAGCAGCCCAACGACAGGGGAGAAGGAGACCCAGTACTTC.

This clonotype was seen more than once but under ten times. The gene calls are TRBV20-1 and TRBJ1-5; no firm D call. CDR3 length: 13 residues. Germline CDR1 reads DFQATT; CDR2 reads SNEGSKA (reference sequence). Trimming pared 2 bases from V and 5 bases from J, leaving 10 bases between. The CDR3: CSARQPGYQPQHF. CDR3 bases: TGCAGTGCTAGACAGCCCGGGTATCAGCCCCAGCATTTT.

This chain uses TRBV6-1 with TRBJ2-5; a weak D match, TRBD1 (6 bases). The CDR3 runs 16 residues. V was cut by 5 bases and J by 0 bases, with 16 bases left in between. Germline assignment: CDR1 MNHNS and CDR2 SASEGT. The CDR3 loop is CASSTTGTPDQETQYF. CDR3 in DNA: TGTGCCAGCAGTACCACCGGGACACCCGACCAAGAGACCCAGTACTTC.

This clonotype was detected a few times. The chain links TRBV12-3 or TRBV12-4 to TRBJ1-6; D remains unclear. This CDR3 contains 15 residues. The ends were cut back, 4 bases at V and 11 bases at J, with 18 bases in the middle. The CDR3 spells CASSSWRDRAAPLHF. The CDR3 DNA reads TGTGCCAGCAGTTCCTGGAGGGATCGGGCGGCACCCCTCCACTTT.

This clonotype was counted a few times. The chain uses TRBV28 and TRBJ2-1; D might be TRBD2 (5 bases). The CDR3 spans 15 residues. Germline V lookup: CDR1 MDHEN, CDR2 SYDVKM. V was trimmed by 8 bases and J by 10 bases, leaving 24 bases between them. The CDR3 spells CASRPFRSGIKEQFF. As DNA, the CDR3 is TGTGCCAGCCGTCCGTTTAGGTCGGGAATCAAGGAGCAGTTCTTC.

The chain combines TRBV6-4 with TRBJ2-3; 8 nucleotides align to TRBD2. Trimming cost V 3 bases and J 6 bases; bases outside gene matches: 8. Germline lookup yields CDR1 MRHNA and CDR2 SNTAGT. The CDR3 is 15 amino acids. In nucleotides, the CDR3 is TGTGCCAGCAGTGAACGGGGGGGCGAGTTGGATACGCAGTATTTT. It is translated as CASSERGGELDTQYF.

The chain carries TRBV5-5 and TRBJ2-1, with D unresolved. This CDR3 comprises 16 residues. The germline gives CDR1 SGHKS, CDR2 YYEKEE (reference sequence). V lost 1 base and J lost 8, with 19 bases in between. The CDR3 nucleotides are TGTGCCAGCAGCTTGACCCCCTCTAGTTGGATAGATGAGCAGTTCTTC. This sequence encodes CASSLTPSSWIDEQFF.

The V call is TRBV5-5, the J call TRBJ2-3, with D tentatively TRBD1 (5 bases). There are 15 residues in the CDR3. V shed 5 bases and J shed 2 bases, with 15 bases lying between them. Germline values: CDR1 SGHKS, CDR2 YYEKEE (reference sequence). The CDR3 coding sequence is TGTGCCAGCAGACTAAAGCCGGACACCACAGATACGCAGTATTTT. Amino acid sequence: CASRLKPDTTDTQYF.

This clonotype was counted a few times. This sequence joins TRBV3-1 and TRBJ2-7; TRBD1 might be the D (6 bases). The V end was cut by 4 bases, the J end by 4 bases, with 11 bases between. CDR1 and CDR2 (germline): LGHDT, YNNKEL (reference sequence). The CDR3 extends over 13 amino acids. DNA for the CDR3: TGTGCCAGCAGCCCCGGGACATTTTACGAGCAGTACTTC. Amino acids: CASSPGTFYEQYF.

J is TRBJ1-2 and V is TRBV12-3 or TRBV12-4; D ambiguous. This CDR3 is 14 amino acids long. V gave up 2 bases and J gave up 8 bases, with 15 bases separating them. The CDR3 bases are TGTGCCAGCAGTTTAATAGGGTGGGATTACGGCTACACCTTC. Translating gives CASSLIGWDYGYTF.

This clonotype was seen a few times. V gene TRBV2 combines with J gene TRBJ2-7; D is unclear. The CDR3 has 10 residues. Between the trimmed V and J ends, which lost 6 bases and 6 bases, there was a span of 6 bases. Germline CDR1 reads SNHLY; CDR2 reads FYNNEI. The CDR3 spells CASSDVEQYF. DNA for the CDR3: TGTGCCAGCAGCGACGTCGAGCAGTACTTC.

As to this clonotype: One end of the junction is discordant with germline, which a read error may explain. The V gene is TRBV4-1, the J gene TRBJ1-6; D is unclear. The germline gives CDR1 MGHRA, CDR2 YSYEKL. This CDR3 has 15 amino acids. CDR3 sequence reads: CDSSQVALPNSPLHF. CDR3 bases: TGCGACAGCAGCCAAGTGGCCCTACCTAATTCACCCCTACACTTT.